The 17 T cell receptor beta chains below come from one sample, sequenced in a study of cytomegalovirus exposure and HLA in healthy donors. Primers: 60 Vbeta forward and 13 Jbeta reverse. Libraries were prepared by immunoSEQ multiplex PCR; TCRdb keeps only in-frame clonotypes and omits some of them. The repertoire holds under 200,000 clones, around 80% seen once, with 6.3% in the top ten. The material sequenced was PBMCs. These receptors originate from a man in his forties or fifties in good health and CMV-seropositive.

The chain recombines TRBV7-9 with TRBJ2-5; possibly TRBD1 for D (5 bases). CDR1 and CDR2 from the germline V gene are SEHNR and FQNEAQ (reference sequence). V lost 5 bases to trimming and J lost 4 bases, with 14 bases between them. The CDR3 covers 14 residues. The CDR3 is CASSVTQGLETQYF. Written as DNA, the CDR3 is TGTGCCAGCAGCGTAACCCAGGGCTTAGAGACCCAGTACTTC.

The chain's CDR3 is CASRPGQLQYGYTF. As DNA, the CDR3 is TGCGCCAGCAGACCGGGACAGCTCCAGTATGGCTACACCTTC. V and J are TRBV5-1 and TRBJ1-2; TRBD1 agrees at 7 bases. V was pared by 5 bases and J by 5 bases, with 9 bases of the junction left unmatched. From germline, CDR1 is SGHRS and CDR2 YFSETQ. The CDR3 consists of 14 residues.

This chain links TRBV25-1 with TRBJ1-6; possibly TRBD1 for D (5 bases). Germline V lookup: CDR1 MGHDK, CDR2 SYGVNS. The V end was cut by 3 bases, the J end by 10 bases, with 10 bases between. The CDR3 runs to 13 residues. The CDR3 nucleotides read TGTGCCAGCAGTGACAGGGCCGGCTCACCCCTCCACTTT. This codes for CASSDRAGSPLHF.

This chain joins TRBV11-2 and TRBJ2-1, with 15 bases identical to TRBD2. Germline-derived CDR1 and CDR2 are SGHAT and FQNNGV. Trimming removed 5 bases from V and 5 bases from J; junction bases left unmatched: 4. The CDR3 length is 16 residues. The CDR3 sequence is CASSPGLAGGDNEQFF. The CDR3 coding sequence is TGTGCCAGCAGCCCAGGACTAGCGGGGGGGGACAATGAGCAGTTCTTC. Together with reference TRBV11-2 and TRBJ2-1, the CDR3 gives the full variable domain: EAGVAQSPRYKIIEKRQSVAFWCNPISGHATLYWYQQILGQGPKLLIQFQNNGVVDDSQLPKDRFSAERLKGVDSTLKIQPAKLEDSAVYLCASSPGLAGGDNEQFFGPGTRLTVL.

This clone was recorded only once. The CDR3 DNA reads as TGTGCCAGCAGCCCCGGGACAGATTATGGCTACACCTTC. Residues: CASSPGTDYGYTF. The rearrangement links TRBV9 to TRBJ1-2; 7 bases map to TRBD1. This CDR3 has 13 amino acids. Trimming removed 4 bases from V and 5 bases from J; junction bases left unmatched: 5. The germline CDR1 and CDR2 sequences are SGDLS and YYNGEE.

This clone was counted a single time. V gene TRBV5-1 combines with J gene TRBJ2-3; no definite D call. Trimming pared 0 bases from V and 2 bases from J, leaving 7 bases between. The germline V gene has CDR1 SGHRS and CDR2 YFSETQ. The CDR3 contains 14 residues. The CDR3 is CASSLGRYTDTQYF. CDR3 in DNA: TGCGCCAGCAGCTTGGGGAGATACACAGATACGCAGTATTTT.

The genes are TRBV28 and TRBJ1-1; TRBD1 is a possible D gene (6 bases). Per germline, CDR1 MDHEN and CDR2 SYDVKM. This CDR3 has 14 residues. Trimming removed 3 bases from V and 4 bases from J, with 12 bases in between. CDR3 sequence reads: CASSFGGAVTEAFF. The CDR3 bases are TGTGCCAGCAGTTTCGGGGGGGCGGTCACTGAAGCTTTCTTT.

The chain has TRBV6-5 and TRBJ2-1; 14 nucleotides align to TRBD2. The germline gives CDR1 MNHEY, CDR2 SVGAGI. This CDR3 contains 13 residues. J gave up 15 bases and V 6 bases, and 7 bases lay outside the gene matches. The CDR3 here is CASSKGLAGVRFF. The CDR3 nucleotides are TGTGCCAGCAGCAAGGGACTAGCGGGGGTACGGTTCTTC.

V is TRBV5-5 and J is TRBJ1-1; TRBD1 agrees at 7 bases. Germline values: CDR1 SGHKS, CDR2 YYEKEE (reference sequence). The CDR3 runs 16 residues. Trimming at V came to 0 bases and at J to 0 bases, leaving 5 bases not matched to a gene. CDR3 sequence (DNA): TGTGCCAGCAGCTTGGAACCCGGGACAGTGAACACTGAAGCTTTCTTT. Translated: CASSLEPGTVNTEAFF.

The chain uses TRBV9 and TRBJ2-3; unclear D gene. The CDR3 is 15 amino acids. Germline assignment: CDR1 SGDLS and CDR2 YYNGEE. Deletions cut 0 bases from V and 6 bases from J, with 14 bases between. As DNA, the CDR3 is TGTGCCAGCAGCGTAGGTGGCGGCCCGGGTGATACGCAGTATTTT. It encodes CASSVGGGPGDTQYF.

The chain couples TRBV11-2 to TRBJ2-1, with TRBD2 matching over 11 bases. With V trimmed by 5 bases and J by 10 bases, 13 bases remained unmatched. The CDR3 extends over 16 amino acids. CDR1 SGHAT and CDR2 FQNNGV come from the germline V gene. The CDR3 coding sequence is TGTGCCAGCAGCGCCCTGCCGGGACTAGCGGCCGCGGAGCAGTTCTTC. Translation gives CASSALPGLAAAEQFF.

The chain recombines TRBV2 with TRBJ2-5, with D perhaps matching TRBD2 (6 bases). The CDR3 length is 13 residues. Looked up from germline, CDR1 is SNHLY and CDR2 is FYNNEI. Trimming left V 7 bases short and J 5 bases short, with 14 bases between. This CDR3 is CASIGGYRETQYF. CDR3 nucleotide sequence: TGTGCCAGCATCGGGGGTTATAGGGAGACCCAGTACTTC.

This chain connects TRBV2 to TRBJ2-2; 7 nucleotides agree with TRBD1. Germline V gives CDR1 SNHLY, CDR2 FYNNEI. The CDR3 consists of 15 residues. The V segment lost 7 bases and the J segment 0 bases; nucleotides outside the gene matches: 5. Written as DNA, the CDR3 is TGTGCCAGCACCCGGGGACAGTCGAACACCGGGGAGCTGTTTTTT. Protein: CASTRGQSNTGELFF.

This chain joins TRBV19 and TRBJ1-2, with D uncertain. Germline V gene data show CDR1 as LNHDA and CDR2 as SQIVND (reference sequence). The CDR3 covers 15 residues. Trimming left V 1 base short and J 4 bases short, with 13 bases between. CDR3 sequence reads: CASSIGATPSYGYTF. DNA for the CDR3: TGTGCCAGTAGTATAGGGGCCACCCCCTCCTATGGCTACACCTTC.

The chain is built from TRBV6-5 and TRBJ2-5, with 9 bases that match TRBD1. Judging by the DNA end, TRBJ2-7 fits better; the J call may be wrong. The length of the CDR3 is 16 residues. Germline values: CDR1 MNHEY, CDR2 SVGAGI. Here the CDR3 DNA reads TGTGCCAGCAGTTATGGGACAGGGCTCGAGGACTACGAGCAGTACTTC. It is translated as CASSYGTGLEDYEQYF.

The J gene is TRBJ2-1, the V gene TRBV5-4; 13 bases fit TRBD2. From germline, CDR1 is SGHNT and CDR2 YYREEE (reference sequence). This CDR3 region has 15 residues. Trimming removed 1 base from V and 6 bases from J; junction bases left unmatched: 1. The CDR3 DNA reads TGTGCCAGCAGCTTGCGGACTAGCGGGGGCAATGAGCAGTTCTTC. Protein sequence: CASSLRTSGGNEQFF. Full variable domain (rest looked up from reference TRBV5-4 and TRBJ2-1): ETGVTQSPTHLIKTRGQQVTLRCSSQSGHNTVSWYQQALGQGPQFIFQYYREEENGRGNFPPRFSGLQFPNYSSELNVNALELDDSALYLCASSLRTSGGNEQFFGPGTRLTVL.

The genes are TRBV11-2 and TRBJ2-7, with D perhaps TRBD1 (5 bases). Trimming shortened V by 5 bases and J by 1 base, and 9 bases separated the two germline ends. Germline V gives CDR1 SGHAT, CDR2 FQNNGV. There are 13 residues in the CDR3. The CDR3 sequence: CASSRTSSYEQYF. The CDR3 bases are TGTGCCAGCAGCCGGACATCGTCCTACGAGCAGTACTTC.